This is a list of T cell receptor beta chains from one sample in a study of post-analysis software for immune sequencing data. TCRdb ran MiXCR on the PCR reads and lists one entry per CDR3 protein. Altogether roughly 400,000 distinct CDR3 sequences are present, approximately 37% being singletons, with the ten largest covering 7.6%. The sequenced sample was blood. The origin of the receptors is a girl aged 2-15 years with multiple sclerosis. CDR3s include the opening cysteine and the closing phenylalanine or tryptophan. A D gene is named only where the DNA matches it firmly. Size tells how often a clone was seen (once, few, many) or the class of an expanded clone, and some rows leave it out.

v_call	d_call	clone_size	j_call	cdr3_nt	cdr3_aa
TRBV5-1	.	few	TRBJ2-3	TGCGCCAGCAGCTTCCTTCCCGGGCGTTCAGAGCAGTATTTT	CASSFLPGRSEQYF
TRBV6-2/TRBV6-3	TRBD1	.	TRBJ2-7	TGTGCCATTTCGGACAGGAACTACGAGCAGTACTTC	CAISDRNYEQYF
TRBV5-1	.	few	TRBJ2-7	TGCGCCAGCAGCTTGGAACCTGCTGGGTCCTACGAGCAGTACTTC	CASSLEPAGSYEQYF
TRBV20-1	TRBD2	few	TRBJ2-3	TGCAGTGCCAGGCCCCTCGGGAGGACATTCGGAGATACGCAGTATTTT	CSARPLGRTFGDTQYF
TRBV12-3/TRBV12-4	.	few	TRBJ2-4	TGTGCCAGCAGCGACGGACAAAACATTCAGTACTTC	CASSDGQNIQYF
TRBV20-1	TRBD2	.	TRBJ2-1	TGCAGTGCTAGAGAAGGGTTGCGGGGGTACAATGAGCAGTTCTTC	CSAREGLRGYNEQFF
TRBV28	.	.	TRBJ1-1	TGTGCCAGCCTGGACAGTTCGAACACTGAAGCTTTCTTT	CASLDSSNTEAFF
TRBV4-3	.	.	TRBJ2-1	TGCGCCAGCAGCCAAGGAGGTCGGGGGATCAATGAGCAGTTCTTC	CASSQGGRGINEQFF
TRBV7-9	TRBD2	.	TRBJ2-1	TGTGCCAGCAGCTTACCTATCGGACTAGCCTACAATGAGCAGTTCTTC	CASSLPIGLAYNEQFF
TRBV29-1	.	once	TRBJ1-1	TGCAGCGTTGAAGAACCAGGGAACACTGAAGCTTTCTTT	CSVEEPGNTEAFF
TRBV20-1	.	.	TRBJ1-2	TGCAGTGCTAGAGATTGGGACTTCTATGGCTACACCTTC	CSARDWDFYGYTF
TRBV6-5	TRBD2	.	TRBJ2-1	TGTGCCAGCAGTTACGGCCGGACGCTAGCGGTCAAAGAGCAGTTCTTC	CASSYGRTLAVKEQFF
TRBV3-1	TRBD1	few	TRBJ2-7	TGTGCCAGCAGCCATGGACAGGTGACCTACGAGCAGTACTTC	CASSHGQVTYEQYF
TRBV7-2	TRBD2	.	TRBJ2-1	TGTGCCAGCACTACTAGCGGGGGCTCCTACAATGAGCAGTTCTTC	CASTTSGGSYNEQFF
TRBV7-9	.	few	TRBJ2-5	TGTGCCAGCAGCTTAGGAACAGTTAACCAAGAGGCCCAGTACTTC	CASSLGTVNQEAQYF
TRBV6-5	.	.	TRBJ2-1	TGTGCCAGCAGTTACCAAGACTATCAGAGCTCCTACAATGAGCAGTTCTTC	CASSYQDYQSSYNEQFF